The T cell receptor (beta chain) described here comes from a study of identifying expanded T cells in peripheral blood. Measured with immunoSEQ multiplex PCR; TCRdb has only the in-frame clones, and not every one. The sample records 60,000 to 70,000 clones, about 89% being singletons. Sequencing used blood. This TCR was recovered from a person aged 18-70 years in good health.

The CDR3 DNA reads TGTGCCAGCAGTGAACAGGAGCACTATGGCTACACCTTC. Protein: CASSEQEHYGYTF. The rearrangement links TRBV6-1 to TRBJ1-2; unclear D gene. The CDR3 contains 13 residues. From germline, CDR1 is MNHNS and CDR2 SASEGT. V was clipped by 2 bases and J by 3 bases, with 7 bases between them.